A single sample is the source of the 30 T cell receptor beta chains below, sequenced in a study of shared clonotypes between healthy human individuals. Profiled with immunoSEQ multiplex PCR; TCRdb holds only in-frame clones, not every one. The repertoire consists of more than 600,000 clones, with about 90% occurring once and the leading ten covering more than 20%. The naive CD8 subset, CD45RO-negative cells positively selected for CCR7, excluded terminally differentiated effector memory CD45RA+ cells. The sequencing sample was made of naive CD8+ T cells sorted from blood. These receptors all come from a man aged 25-40 years in good health.

This chain joins TRBV9 and TRBJ2-7; a weak D match, TRBD1 (6 bases). V was cut by 0 bases and J by 4 bases, with 11 bases left in between. The CDR3 contains 14 residues. The germline gives CDR1 SGDLS, CDR2 YYNGEE. The CDR3 DNA is TGTGCCAGCAGCGTAGACAGGGACCCTTACGAGCAGTACTTC. As protein: CASSVDRDPYEQYF. Full variable domain (missing parts from reference TRBV9 and TRBJ2-7): DSGVTQTPKHLITATGQRVTLRCSPRSGDLSVYWYQQSLDQGLQFLIQYYNGEERAKGNILERFSAQQFPDLHSELNLSSLELGDSALYFCASSVDRDPYEQYFGPGTRLTVT.

This chain uses TRBV11-2 with TRBJ2-2; 16 nucleotides line up with TRBD2. This CDR3 has 20 residues. Germline values: CDR1 SGHAT, CDR2 FQNNGV. V gave up 0 bases and J gave up 6 bases; unmatched junction bases: 10. The CDR3, as DNA: TGTGCCAGCAGCTTAGAAACGCAAGGGACTAGCGGGAGGGCCGCCGGGGAGCTGTTTTTT. Translating it yields CASSLETQGTSGRAAGELFF.

The chain recombines TRBV13 with TRBJ2-3; weak D call: TRBD2 (5 bases). Germline-derived CDR1 and CDR2 are PRHDT and FYEKMQ (reference sequence). CDR3 length equals 15 residues. Trimming cost V 5 bases and J 2 bases, with 14 bases left between them. The DNA for the CDR3 is TGTGCCAGCAGCCAACGACGGGAACACACAGATACGCAGTATTTT. This gives the protein CASSQRREHTDTQYF.

V usage is TRBV7-3 and J usage is TRBJ2-1, with 10 bases that match TRBD2. CDR1 is SGHTA and CDR2 is FQGTGA in the germline V gene. The CDR3 is 15 residues long. Germline trimming cut 4 bases from V and 8 bases from J; bases unmatched to any gene: 8. CDR3 DNA: TGTGCCAGCAGCTCGTCTAGCGGGAGTTTCGATGAGCAGTTCTTC. Its protein is CASSSSSGSFDEQFF.

To note about this clone: Other DNA sequences within the sample encode an identical CDR3. The gene calls are TRBV15 and TRBJ1-5; D gene unclear. The germline V and J ends were trimmed by 0 bases and 4 bases, with 7 bases remaining between them. The germline V gene has CDR1 LNHNV and CDR2 YYDKDF (reference sequence). The CDR3 loop spans 14 amino acids. The CDR3 here is CATSRDLSNQPQHF. Here the CDR3 DNA reads TGTGCCACCAGCAGAGATTTGAGTAATCAGCCCCAGCATTTT.

The rearrangement links TRBV29-1 to TRBJ2-3; D may correspond to TRBD1 or TRBD2 (5 bases each). Germline V lookup: CDR1 SQVTM, CDR2 ANQGSEA. The CDR3 length is 15 residues. V shed 3 bases and J shed 3 bases, with 16 bases lying between them. The CDR3 sequence is CSVEGVPTSTDTQYF. The CDR3 DNA sequence: TGCAGCGTTGAGGGGGTACCTACTAGTACAGATACGCAGTATTTT.

This clone was seen a single time. The V call is TRBV27, the J call TRBJ1-4; a possible D gene is TRBD1 (5 bases). Trimming took 5 bases from V and 6 from J, leaving 16 bases between them. This CDR3 comprises 15 residues. Germline V gene sequence: CDR1 MNHEY, CDR2 SMNVEV (reference sequence). For the CDR3, the DNA is TGTGCCAGCAGTCCGGTGGGGCAGGTGTATGAAAAACTGTTTTTT. Its translation: CASSPVGQVYEKLFF.

V and J are TRBV7-9 and TRBJ2-1; D possibly corresponds to TRBD1 (6 bases). V dropped 3 bases and J dropped 5 bases, with 11 bases sitting between them. Germline V gene lookup returns CDR1 SEHNR and CDR2 FQNEAQ (reference sequence). CDR3 size: 14 residues. CDR3 amino acids: CASSLTGENNEQFF. The CDR3 nucleotides are TGTGCCAGCAGCTTGACAGGTGAGAACAATGAGCAGTTCTTC. The full variable domain, in which reference TRBV7-9 and TRBJ2-1 provide the parts outside the CDR3, is DTGVSQNPRHKITKRGQNVTFRCDPISEHNRLYWYRQTLGQGPEFLTYFQNEAQLEKSRLLSDRFSAERPKGSFSTLEIQRTEQGDSAMYLCASSLTGENNEQFFGPGTRLTVL.

The rearrangement links TRBV28 to TRBJ1-5; D is uncertain. Germline CDR1 and CDR2: MDHEN and SYDVKM. This CDR3 comprises 13 residues. V lost 2 bases to trimming and J lost 5 bases, with 7 bases between them. CDR3 DNA sequence: TGTGCCAGCAGTTTAAGCGTATATCAGCCCCAGCATTTT. Its translation: CASSLSVYQPQHF.

The CDR3 region is CSVEVGLASTDTQYF. CDR3 bases: TGCAGCGTTGAAGTGGGACTAGCGAGCACAGATACGCAGTATTTT. V gene TRBV29-1 combines with J gene TRBJ2-3; 10 nucleotides line up with TRBD2. From germline, CDR1 is SQVTM and CDR2 ANQGSEA. After removal of 1 base from V and 0 bases from J, the junction contained 1 base not matched to a gene. The CDR3 has 15 residues.

Many counts were recorded for this clone. This sample includes further DNA sequences coding for the same CDR3. The J gene is TRBJ2-1, the V gene TRBV27; D not resolved. Per the germline V gene, CDR1 is MNHEY and CDR2 is SMNVEV (reference sequence). This CDR3 comprises 12 residues. V was pared by 3 bases and J by 8 bases, with 8 bases between. The CDR3 DNA is TGTGCCAGCAGTTTGAATGGAGATGAGCAGTTCTTC. Translated: CASSLNGDEQFF.

This rearrangement joins TRBV5-5 to TRBJ2-7; 7 bases are a match to TRBD1. This CDR3 has 14 residues. The germline CDR1 and CDR2 sequences are SGHKS and YYEKEE (reference sequence). Germline trimming cut 2 bases from V and 2 bases from J; bases unmatched to any gene: 4. CDR3 sequence: CASSFNRGPYEQYF. The CDR3 DNA is TGTGCCAGCAGCTTCAACAGGGGCCCCTACGAGCAGTACTTC.

The rearrangement links TRBV7-9 to TRBJ2-3; D may be TRBD1 (6 bases). V was trimmed by 5 bases and J by 0 bases, leaving 15 bases between them. The V gene's germline CDR1 is SEHNR and CDR2 FQNEAQ (reference sequence). CDR3 length: 16 amino acids. CDR3 region: CASSKLSDSSTDTQYF. The CDR3 bases are TGTGCCAGCAGCAAACTTTCGGACAGTAGCACAGATACGCAGTATTTT.

CDR3 nucleotide sequence: TGTGCCAGCAGTGGGTCAGGAGATTCTCAAGAGACCCAGTACTTC. Protein: CASSGSGDSQETQYF. The chain employs TRBV2 and TRBJ2-5; D is unclear. The CDR3 sequence is 15 residues long. V lost 4 bases and J lost 2, with 14 bases in between. Germline V gene data show CDR1 as SNHLY and CDR2 as FYNNEI. Together with reference TRBV2 and TRBJ2-5, the CDR3 gives the full variable domain: EPEVTQTPSHQVTQMGQEVILRCVPISNHLYFYWYRQILGQKVEFLVSFYNNEISEKSEIFDDQFSVERPDGSNFTLKIRSTKLEDSAMYFCASSGSGDSQETQYFGPGTRLLVL.

The chain joins TRBV28 to TRBJ1-2, with TRBD1 identical over 8 bases. V was pared by 8 bases and J by 6 bases, with 8 bases of the junction left unmatched. CDR3 length: 13 residues. Germline V CDR1 and CDR2: MDHEN, SYDVKM. CDR3 sequence: CASSQDRGHGYTF. In DNA, the CDR3 is TGTGCCAGCTCCCAAGACAGGGGTCATGGCTACACCTTC.

This clone was recorded only once. The chain combines TRBV12-5 with TRBJ2-1, with 8 nucleotides matching TRBD1. J was trimmed by 4 bases and V by 6 bases; bases with no gene match: 5. The CDR3 is made up of 14 amino acids. Germline CDR1 reads LGHNT; CDR2 reads FRNRAP. CDR3 nucleotides: TGTGCTAGTGGACCAGGGGGCCAATACAATGAGCAGTTCTTC. Translation: CASGPGGQYNEQFF.

The chain couples TRBV19 to TRBJ2-5; 8 bases map to TRBD1. V lost 1 base, J lost 5 bases, and 9 bases stayed unmatched. This CDR3 comprises 16 residues. Germline CDR1 LNHDA, CDR2 SQIVND (reference sequence). CDR3 in DNA: TGTGCCAGTAGTATAGGACGGGACAGGTTATGGGAGACCCAGTACTTC. It encodes CASSIGRDRLWETQYF.

This chain connects TRBV6-1 to TRBJ2-6; 7 bases are a match to TRBD2. Trimming took 0 bases from V and 7 from J; bases not matched to a gene: 9. The CDR3 totals 17 residues. Per the germline V gene, CDR1 is MNHNS and CDR2 is SASEGT. The CDR3 here is CASSEALGRVFANVLTF. The CDR3, as DNA: TGTGCCAGCAGTGAAGCCTTAGGGAGGGTATTTGCCAACGTCCTGACTTTC.

The chain is built from TRBV28 and TRBJ1-2; no clear D. CDR1 is MDHEN and CDR2 is SYDVKM in the germline V gene. The length of the CDR3 is 14 residues. Trimming cost V 3 bases and J 8 bases, with 16 bases left between them. As DNA, the CDR3 is TGTGCCAGCAGTTTGGTCTTCACATTAACGGGCTACACCTTC. Protein: CASSLVFTLTGYTF.

The rearrangement joins TRBV29-1 to TRBJ1-1; D gene unclear. V gave up 4 bases and J gave up 1 base, with 7 bases separating them. This CDR3 has 12 residues. Germline V gives CDR1 SQVTM, CDR2 ANQGSEA. In nucleotides, the CDR3 is TGCAGCGTTGGCCGCGAGAACACTGAAGCTTTCTTT. Its protein is CSVGRENTEAFF.

This sequence joins TRBV6-5 and TRBJ2-1, with TRBD2 as a possible D gene (6 bases). Germline V gene data show CDR1 as MNHEY and CDR2 as SVGAGI. This CDR3 is 16 amino acids long. Deletions cut 2 bases from V and 8 bases from J, with 19 bases between. DNA of the CDR3: TGTGCCAGCAGTTACACATTCGGAGGCGGGATGGATGAGCAGTTCTTC. Residues: CASSYTFGGGMDEQFF.

V is TRBV10-3 and J is TRBJ2-5; D may be TRBD2 (5 bases). The V end was cut by 3 bases, the J end by 1 base, with 12 bases between. The CDR3 is made up of 15 amino acids. Germline V gives CDR1 ENHRY, CDR2 SYGVKD. The CDR3 spells CAISDFGVGQETQYF. CDR3 bases: TGTGCCATCAGTGACTTCGGGGTAGGCCAAGAGACCCAGTACTTC.

The chain couples TRBV7-9 to TRBJ1-2; D unresolved. The CDR3 sequence is 12 residues long. Germline CDR1 is SEHNR and CDR2 is FQNEAQ (reference sequence). Trimming pared 5 bases from V and 8 bases from J, leaving 12 bases between. The CDR3 sequence: CASSPQIDGYTF. The DNA for the CDR3 is TGTGCCAGCAGCCCCCAAATTGACGGCTACACCTTC. The full variable domain, in which reference TRBV7-9 and TRBJ1-2 provide the parts outside the CDR3, is DTGVSQNPRHKITKRGQNVTFRCDPISEHNRLYWYRQTLGQGPEFLTYFQNEAQLEKSRLLSDRFSAERPKGSFSTLEIQRTEQGDSAMYLCASSPQIDGYTFGSGTRLTVV.

The chain has TRBV29-1 and TRBJ2-7; weak D call: TRBD1 (5 bases). CDR3 length equals 12 residues. In germline, CDR1 is SQVTM, CDR2 ANQGSEA. V gave up 5 bases and J gave up 3 bases, with 11 bases separating them. The CDR3 is CSVLSQGYEQYF. The DNA of the CDR3 is TGCAGCGTTTTAAGCCAGGGCTACGAGCAGTACTTC.

This CDR3 is CASSQEEAGGTDTQYF. Written as DNA, the CDR3 is TGCGCCAGCAGCCAAGAGGAAGCGGGAGGCACAGATACGCAGTATTTT. This chain links TRBV4-1 with TRBJ2-3; TRBD2 agrees at 8 bases. This CDR3 has 16 residues. Germline-derived CDR1 and CDR2 are MGHRA and YSYEKL. Trimming removed 0 bases from V and 1 base from J; junction bases left unmatched: 3.

A single count supports this clone. The J gene is TRBJ2-1, the V gene TRBV5-6; TRBD2 aligns across 10 bases. The CDR3 has 18 amino acids. The V and J ends lost 5 bases and 0 bases, in that order; junction bases with no gene match: 11. Germline-derived CDR1 and CDR2 are SGHDT and YYEEEE. The CDR3 DNA sequence: TGTGCCAGCAGTTGGGGACTAGCGCCCGCCGTCTCCTACAATGAGCAGTTCTTC. Amino acids: CASSWGLAPAVSYNEQFF.

The gene calls are TRBV6-6 and TRBJ2-7; no firm D call. V dropped 4 bases and J dropped 6 bases, with 13 bases sitting between them. This CDR3 comprises 13 residues. Per germline, CDR1 MNHNY and CDR2 SVGAGI (reference sequence). For the CDR3, the DNA is TGTGCCAGCAGTTCGGGCCCTAAACCCGAGCAGTACTTC. It yields the protein CASSSGPKPEQYF.

The chain carries TRBV7-8 and TRBJ2-3, with D tentatively TRBD1 or TRBD2 (5 bases each). V lost 5 bases and J 7 bases, leaving 13 bases between the germline ends. The CDR3 loop spans 13 amino acids. Germline lookup yields CDR1 SGHVS and CDR2 FQNEAQ. This CDR3 is CASSREGPNTQYF. CDR3 nucleotide sequence: TGTGCCAGCAGCCGAGAGGGACCTAATACGCAGTATTTT.

This chain connects TRBV28 to TRBJ2-1, with 8 nucleotides matching TRBD1. The CDR3 runs to 15 residues. V was pared by 6 bases and J by 6 bases, with 10 bases of the junction left unmatched. Germline V CDR1 and CDR2: MDHEN, SYDVKM. As DNA, the CDR3 is TGTGCCAGCAGGTCGGGGACAGGTTATCTCAATGAGCAGTTCTTC. As protein: CASRSGTGYLNEQFF.

This chain links TRBV27 with TRBJ2-7, with D possibly matching TRBD2 (6 bases). This CDR3 contains 16 residues. From germline, CDR1 is MNHEY and CDR2 SMNVEV (reference sequence). The V and J ends lost 4 bases and 4 bases respectively, with 20 bases between them. The CDR3 loop reads CASSSPGGTTYYEQYF. In DNA form, the CDR3 reads TGTGCCAGCAGTTCCCCAGGAGGGACGACTTATTACGAGCAGTACTTC.